The 8 T cell receptor beta chains in this list originate from one sample, sequenced in a study of cytomegalovirus exposure and HLA in healthy donors. The PCR used 60 Vbeta and 13 Jbeta primers. Assay used: immunoSEQ multiplex PCR; TCRdb lists only in-frame clones, some missing. Here the sample spans roughly 150,000 clones, approximately 70% being singletons. The sequencing sample was made of PBMCs. The receptor set was obtained from a woman in her late teens or twenties in good health and CMV-seropositive.

This clone was seen a handful of times. This chain joins TRBV5-4 and TRBJ1-1, with D possibly matching TRBD1 (5 bases). CDR3 size: 14 residues. Trimming cost V 0 bases and J 1 base, with 7 bases left between them. From germline, CDR1 is SGHNT and CDR2 YYREEE (reference sequence). CDR3 region: CASSLGQRNTEAFF. DNA for the CDR3: TGTGCCAGCAGCTTGGGACAGAGGAACACTGAAGCTTTCTTT.

The V and J genes are TRBV5-4 and TRBJ2-5; 7 bases map to TRBD2. The ends lost 3 bases at V and 1 base at J; junction bases unmatched: 6. CDR1 is SGHNT and CDR2 is YYREEE in the germline V gene (reference sequence). The CDR3 sequence is 15 residues long. The CDR3 region has the DNA TGTGCCAGCAGCTCCGGGGAGGGGTTCCAAGAGACCCAGTACTTC. This sequence encodes CASSSGEGFQETQYF.

The chain couples TRBV7-3 to TRBJ1-1, with TRBD1 matching over 10 bases. The CDR3 is made up of 15 amino acids. After removal of 2 bases from V and 3 bases from J, the junction contained 3 bases not matched to a gene. CDR1 and CDR2 from the germline V gene are SGHTA and FQGTGA. The CDR3 DNA is TGTGCCAGCAGCTTACTCGGGACAGGGGACACTGAAGCTTTCTTT. As protein: CASSLLGTGDTEAFF.

The chain combines TRBV30 with TRBJ1-5; 7 bases match TRBD1. CDR1 is GTSNPN and CDR2 is SVGIG in the germline V gene (reference sequence). CDR3 size: 14 residues. J lost 10 bases, V lost 1 base, and 10 bases had no gene match. CDR3 amino acids: CAWSAFEGARPQHF. The CDR3 region has the DNA TGTGCCTGGAGTGCCTTTGAGGGGGCACGACCCCAGCATTTT.

The rearrangement joins TRBV29-1 to TRBJ2-1; 8 bases are shared with TRBD2. This CDR3 contains 14 residues. From germline, CDR1 is SQVTM and CDR2 ANQGSEA. The V and J ends lost 4 bases and 7 bases, in that order; junction bases with no gene match: 9. DNA for the CDR3: TGCAGCGTTGGGGCCGGGACTAGGGGTAATGAGCAGTTCTTC. This translates into CSVGAGTRGNEQFF.

The chain employs TRBV19 and TRBJ2-6, with D hard to call. Germline V gene sequence: CDR1 LNHDA, CDR2 SQIVND (reference sequence). The CDR3 spans 14 residues. Trimming stripped 3 bases from V and 1 base from J, with 4 bases between. The chain's CDR3 is CASSIESGANVLTF. DNA of the CDR3: TGTGCCAGTAGTATCGAGTCTGGGGCCAACGTCCTGACTTTC.

The chain joins TRBV7-2 to TRBJ2-5; tentatively, D is TRBD1 (5 bases). Germline assignment: CDR1 SGHTA and CDR2 FQGNSA. V was trimmed by 1 base and J by 5 bases, leaving 11 bases between them. The CDR3 sequence is 14 residues long. CDR3 amino acids: CASSLVGLGETQYF. CDR3 DNA: TGTGCCAGCAGCTTAGTGGGGCTAGGGGAGACCCAGTACTTC.

The chain is built from TRBV11-2 and TRBJ2-2; 14 positions match TRBD2. V was clipped by 4 bases and J by 7 bases; unmatched bases: 5. Germline V lookup: CDR1 SGHAT, CDR2 FQNNGV. This CDR3 spans 16 amino acids. The CDR3 protein is CASSSGLAGVGGELFF. In DNA form, the CDR3 reads TGTGCCAGCAGCTCGGGACTAGCGGGGGTGGGCGGGGAGCTGTTTTTT.